The sequence of this T cell receptor beta chain was determined in a study of cytomegalovirus exposure and HLA in healthy donors. Overall study: The same platform used for the 650 to 700 first-cohort repertoires was also used for the 100 to 150 validation repertoires, as a later analysis reported.

Findings of the study overall: Most TCR sequences were seen very rarely across donors, but some public TCRs occurred in many.

For this clone: As yet, its antigen is unknown.

Produced via immunoSEQ multiplex PCR; TCRdb's table is partial and in-frame only. This table has more than 95,000 clones, approximately 89% appearing once. CDR1 and CDR2 from the germline V gene are LNHDA and SQIVND (reference sequence). Trimming removed 5 bases at V and 8 bases at J, with 15 bases between. This CDR3 spans 13 amino acids. The sequence derives from a woman younger than 35 in good health and CMV-seronegative. This sequence joins TRBV19 and TRBJ1-2; a weak D match, TRBD1 (6 bases). The specimen was PBMCs. DNA of the CDR3: TGTGCCAGTAGTGCCGGACAGTTGGTAGGCTACACCTTC. Its translation: CASSAGQLVGYTF.